This T cell receptor beta chain was sequenced for a study of blood T cell repertoires in COVID-19. Study-wide context: The United States, Italy and Spain were the sources of the acute and convalescent COVID-19 samples. T cells, B-cell-depleted T cells, or PBMCs provided the cDNA or gDNA that served as material.

The CDR3 sequence is 17 residues long. CDR1 and CDR2 (germline): SGDLS, YYNGEE. J was trimmed by 2 bases and V by 0 bases; bases with no gene match: 6. As handled by the study authors: Nucleated cell number was recorded as an estimate derived from reference gene primer amplification. This table comes from immunoSEQ multiplex PCR, and its TCRdb copy is limited to in-frame clones, with some not included. V and J calls and clone size are those listed in that table; D and trimming were worked out from the DNA. The data contain around 130,000 clones, roughly 84% of them seen just once; the ten biggest clones take up approximately 18%.

Sequenced material: peripheral blood. The receptor comes from a woman aged 80 or over with acute or convalescent COVID-19. V and J are TRBV9 and TRBJ2-1, with TRBD2 identical over 9 bases. For the CDR3, the DNA is TGTGCCAGCAGCGTAGTTGGAGCTAGCGGGACCTACAATGAGCAGTTCTTC. Its translation is CASSVVGASGTYNEQFF.